The 26 T cell receptor beta chains reported below all come from one sample, sequenced in a study of tumor-infiltrating lymphocytes in primary liver carcinoma. Co-extraction of RNA and DNA was performed on about 20-32 mg of unsorted bulk tissue. Using a constant-region primer together with ProtoScript II reverse transcriptase, TCR beta cDNA was made from 450 to 600 ng of total RNA. A slightly modified ARM-PCR protocol with three nested multiplex PCR rounds produced these TCR beta libraries. Use of TRBV1-TRBV30 forward primers with a C-beta reverse primer characterized the first two PCR rounds, which lasted ten to eleven cycles each. TCRdb independently ran MiXCR on the multiplex PCR reads; one entry per CDR3 protein. The data show more than 40,000 distinct CDR3 sequences, around 64% seen once. Sequenced input: liver tumor tissue from sampling region 5. Sample subset: tumor region T5, tumor centre. Every receptor here comes from a man between 40 and 49 years old with primary liver carcinoma and hepatitis B virus infection.

The rearrangement uses TRBV11-2 and TRBJ1-2; tentatively, D is TRBD1 (5 bases). The CDR3 is 15 amino acids. Trimming left V 5 bases short and J 4 bases short, with 17 bases between. The germline V gene has CDR1 SGHAT and CDR2 FQNNGV. The DNA of the CDR3 is TGTGCCAGCAGCCCCTATCAACATGGGGGCTATGGCTACACCTTC. Translation: CASSPYQHGGYGYTF. The full variable domain, its missing parts supplied by reference TRBV11-2 and TRBJ1-2, is EAGVAQSPRYKIIEKRQSVAFWCNPISGHATLYWYQQILGQGPKLLIQFQNNGVVDDSQLPKDRFSAERLKGVDSTLKIQPAKLEDSAVYLCASSPYQHGGYGYTFGSGTRLTVV.

The J gene is TRBJ1-4, the V gene TRBV2; D perhaps matches TRBD1 (6 bases). Trimming stripped 5 bases from V and 8 bases from J, with 18 bases between. CDR1 and CDR2 from the germline V gene are SNHLY and FYNNEI. The CDR3 length is 15 residues. For the CDR3, the DNA is TGTGCCAGCAGTTCCACAGGGCCCCCAGGCGAAAAACTGTTTTTT. Translating gives CASSSTGPPGEKLFF. Full variable domain (rest looked up from reference TRBV2 and TRBJ1-4): EPEVTQTPSHQVTQMGQEVILRCVPISNHLYFYWYRQILGQKVEFLVSFYNNEISEKSEIFDDQFSVERPDGSNFTLKIRSTKLEDSAMYFCASSSTGPPGEKLFFGSGTQLSVL.

This clonotype has just one count. A read error may account for a junction end that differs from germline. V usage is TRBV7-9 and J usage is TRBJ2-5, with 10 nucleotides matching TRBD1. Germline-derived CDR1 and CDR2 are SEHNR and FQNEAQ (reference sequence). CDR3 length: 16 amino acids. The CDR3 nucleotides are TGTGTCAGCAGCTCACGGGACAGGGGAACGCAAGAGACCCAGCACTTC. This sequence encodes CVSSSRDRGTQETQHF.

This clonotype has a handful of counts. A much larger clone differs from this one at a single base, so this may be a read error. V usage is TRBV10-3 and J usage is TRBJ2-3; 8 bases agree with TRBD2. The germline V gene has CDR1 ENHRY and CDR2 SYGVKD. Unmatched junction bases numbered 6, after V lost 4 bases and J lost 3 bases. This CDR3 region has 15 residues. In DNA, the CDR3 is TGTGCCATCAGTGGGAGTAGCGGGATTACAGATACGCAGTATTTT. Its protein product is CAISGSSGITDTQYF.

This clonotype came up a few times. The chain combines TRBV28 with TRBJ2-3; D is unresolved. Germline V lookup: CDR1 MDHEN, CDR2 SYDVKM. CDR3 length: 14 amino acids. Trimming stripped 7 bases from V and 2 bases from J, with 13 bases between. The CDR3 nucleotides read TGTGCCAGCATTTTGAACTCCGTCACAGATACGCAGTATTTT. It encodes CASILNSVTDTQYF.

To note about this clonotype: This CDR3 is missing its conserved last phenylalanine or tryptophan, likely due to a read error. The limits of the CDR3 on the DNA are not certain, so only TCRdb's listed CDR3 is given. The chain combines TRBV7-9 with TRBJ2-2; the table's D call of TRBD1 was not tested on the DNA. From germline, CDR1 is SEHNR and CDR2 FQNEAQ (reference sequence). The CDR3 is 13 residues long, ends included. CDR3 sequence: CASSQGGTGELLS.

The chain couples TRBV11-2 to TRBJ2-1; 7 nucleotides agree with TRBD1. This CDR3 is 15 amino acids long. Looked up from germline, CDR1 is SGHAT and CDR2 is FQNNGV. The CDR3, as DNA: TGTGTCAACAGCTTAGTTACAGGGGCCTGCAATGAGCAGTTCTTC. Translating gives CVNSLVTGACNEQFF.

This clonotype was seen only once. A junction end diverges from the germline sequence, so it may reflect a read error. The chain uses TRBV7-8 and TRBJ1-2; D remains unclear. The CDR3 runs to 14 residues. Germline V gene lookup returns CDR1 SGHVS and CDR2 FQNEAQ. Written as DNA, the CDR3 is TGTGCCAGTAGCTTAGCCCCTTCGTCGGATGGCCACACCTTC. Protein: CASSLAPSSDGHTF.

This clonotype was seen ten or more times. The chain combines TRBV29-1 with TRBJ1-1; 9 bases agree with TRBD1. This CDR3 spans 13 amino acids. The V and J ends lost 7 bases and 7 bases, in that order; junction bases with no gene match: 10. CDR1 is SQVTM, CDR2 ANQGSEA, per germline. This chain's CDR3 is CSAFGQGHLEAFF. DNA for the CDR3: TGCAGCGCTTTCGGACAGGGGCATCTTGAAGCTTTCTTT.

As regards this clonotype: This may come from a read error, since a much larger clone is one base off. Because the CDR3 is missing its conserved closing phenylalanine or tryptophan, this is likely a read error. This chain connects TRBV28 to TRBJ2-7, with a possible D match to TRBD1 (6 bases). V lost 2 bases to trimming and J lost 3 bases, with 11 bases between them. The CDR3 spans 14 residues. Germline V gives CDR1 MDHEN, CDR2 SYDVKM. The CDR3 coding sequence is TGTGCCAGCAGTTTAAGACAGGCGGGCTACGAGCAGTACCTC. Translation: CASSLRQAGYEQYL.

Comment on this clonotype: One end of the junction does not line up with germline, which may come from a read error. The rearrangement joins TRBV6-5 to TRBJ1-2, with D unresolved. The CDR3 extends over 12 amino acids. Germline V gives CDR1 MNHEY, CDR2 SVGAGI. As DNA, the CDR3 is TGTGCCAGCAGTTACCCGGGCTATGGCTACATCTTC. As protein: CASSYPGYGYIF.

The V call is TRBV28, the J call TRBJ1-4; no reliable D call. Germline lookup yields CDR1 MDHEN and CDR2 SYDVKM. Between the trimmed V and J ends, which lost 5 bases and 0 bases, there was a span of 13 bases. This CDR3 is 16 amino acids long. CDR3 loop: CASSPSALATNEKLFF. CDR3 nucleotides: TGTGCCAGCAGTCCCTCAGCACTCGCAACTAATGAAAAACTGTTTTTT.

This clonotype has at least ten counts. CDR3 coding DNA: TGTGCCAGCAGCCCCCCCAACGGAGGCACTGAAGCTTTCTTT. Translated, it gives CASSPPNGGTEAFF. The chain has TRBV13 and TRBJ1-1, with D unresolved. Trimming pared 5 bases from V and 4 bases from J, leaving 14 bases between. Looked up from germline, CDR1 is PRHDT and CDR2 is FYEKMQ (reference sequence). There are 14 residues in the CDR3. Full variable domain (rest looked up from reference TRBV13 and TRBJ1-1): AAGVIQSPRHLIKEKRETATLKCYPIPRHDTVYWYQQGPGQDPQFLISFYEKMQSDKGSIPDRFSAQQFSDYHSELNMSSLELGDSALYFCASSPPNGGTEAFFGQGTRLTVV.

This clonotype was seen ten or more times. The rearrangement links TRBV6-5 to TRBJ1-4; possibly TRBD1 for D (5 bases). This CDR3 has 17 amino acids. The V end was cut by 0 bases, the J end by 3 bases, with 14 bases between. Germline V lookup: CDR1 MNHEY, CDR2 SVGAGI. CDR3 sequence reads: CASSYSRQPGPNEKLFF. As DNA, the CDR3 is TGTGCCAGCAGTTACTCGAGACAGCCGGGTCCTAATGAAAAACTGTTTTTT.

This clonotype was seen ten or more times. The CDR3 region is CASSLEPRNTGELFF. DNA of the CDR3: TGTGCCAGCAGTCTAGAGCCCCGGAACACCGGGGAGCTGTTTTTT. The chain is built from TRBV6-1 and TRBJ2-2; D not certain. Germline CDR1 is MNHNS and CDR2 is SASEGT. V lost 5 bases and J lost 1, with 11 bases in between. This CDR3 has 15 amino acids.

This clonotype was found once. The chain couples TRBV6-5 to TRBJ1-5, with D possibly TRBD1 on 5 matching bases. The CDR3 has 13 residues. The V gene's germline CDR1 is MNHEY and CDR2 SVGAGI. Trimming took 5 bases from V and 10 from J, leaving 15 bases between them. CDR3: CASSRGCAQPQHF. CDR3 bases: TGTGCCAGCAGTCGGGGGTGCGCTCAACCCCAGCATTTT.

This clonotype appeared once. Possible read error: a much larger clone is one base away. The chain joins TRBV5-1 to TRBJ1-1, with 7 bases fitting TRBD1. Germline trimming cut 5 bases from V and 4 bases from J; bases unmatched to any gene: 5. Germline V CDR1 and CDR2: SGHRS, YFSETQ. The CDR3 contains 13 residues. DNA of the CDR3: TGCGCCAGCAGAAACAGGGGAAGCACTGAAGCTTTCTTT. Translated: CASRNRGSTEAFF.

Remarks on this clonotype: The missing conserved phenylalanine or tryptophan at the end of this CDR3 makes a read error likely. The chain uses TRBV4-1 and TRBJ1-5; D is perhaps TRBD1 (5 bases). Germline CDR1 MGHRA, CDR2 YSYEKL. The CDR3 runs to 15 residues. V lost 9 bases and J 4 bases, leaving 19 bases between the germline ends. The CDR3 DNA reads as TGCGCCAGGAGCTCAGCGGGGGGGATAAATCAGCCCCAGCATTTG. Amino acid sequence: CARSSAGGINQPQHL.

As for this clonotype: A much larger clone is a single base away; this may be a read error. The V and J genes are TRBV25-1 and TRBJ2-7, with D uncertain. Germline-derived CDR1 and CDR2 are MGHDK and SYGVNS. The CDR3 runs to 11 residues. In nucleotides, the CDR3 is TGTGCCAGCAGTTTCGGCTACGGGCAGTACTTC. This gives the protein CASSFGYGQYF.

Points on this clonotype: One end of the junction is discordant with germline, which a read error may explain. V usage is TRBV6-5 and J usage is TRBJ2-7; 9 bases align to TRBD2. The CDR3 is made up of 14 amino acids. Germline V gives CDR1 MNHEY, CDR2 SVGAGI. The CDR3 here is CAFRPKGLAYEQYF. The CDR3 nucleotides read TGTGCCTTCAGGCCGAAGGGACTAGCCTACGAACAGTACTTC.

As for this clonotype: The conserved closing phenylalanine or tryptophan is absent in this CDR3, likely reflecting a read error. The chain employs TRBV11-2 and TRBJ2-2, with 7 bases lining up with TRBD2. This CDR3 is 16 amino acids long. Germline values: CDR1 SGHAT, CDR2 FQNNGV. J lost 5 bases, V lost 2 bases, and 8 bases had no gene match. The DNA for the CDR3 is TGTGCCAGCAGCTTAATGGCGCAAGCGGGAACCGGGGAGCTGTTTTAT. It codes for CASSLMAQAGTGELFY.

This clonotype was seen at least ten times. This sequence joins TRBV6-5 and TRBJ2-3; D ambiguous. From germline, CDR1 is MNHEY and CDR2 SVGAGI. The CDR3 covers 11 residues. Trimming removed 6 bases at V and 5 bases at J, with 6 bases between. CDR3 DNA sequence: TGTGCCAGCAGCCTGGGAGATACGCAGTATTTT. As protein: CASSLGDTQYF.

This clonotype occurred many times. DNA for the CDR3: TGTGCCAGCAGCTTAAGCTCAGATACGCAGTATTTT. Translated: CASSLSSDTQYF. The rearrangement uses TRBV7-3 and TRBJ2-3; no reliable D call. V lost 1 base, J lost 4 bases, and 3 bases lay in between. The length of the CDR3 is 12 residues. CDR1 is SGHTA and CDR2 is FQGTGA in the germline V gene.

Concerning this clonotype itself: Just one base apart from a much larger clone, this may be a read error. The V gene is TRBV24-1, the J gene TRBJ2-3; D could derive from TRBD1 or TRBD2 (5 bases each). Germline V gene data show CDR1 as KGHDR and CDR2 as SFDVKD. The length of the CDR3 is 12 residues. In DNA, the CDR3 is TGTGTCACCAGTGAGGGGACAGATACGCAGTATTTT. As protein: CVTSEGTDTQYF.

On this clonotype itself: An end of the junction does not agree with germline; a read error may underlie this. This sequence joins TRBV29-1 and TRBJ2-5; TRBD2 matches at 7 bases. CDR3 length equals 13 residues. From germline, CDR1 is SQVTM and CDR2 ANQGSEA. The CDR3 sequence: CSVDGRAAETQYF. CDR3 nucleotides: TGCAGCGTTGATGGGAGGGCCGCGGAGACCCAGTATTTC.

With regard to this clonotype: A much larger clone lies a single base off, so this may be a read error. The CDR3 ends on some other residue instead of the conserved phenylalanine or tryptophan, so this is likely a read error. The rearrangement links TRBV5-1 to TRBJ2-3; D is possibly TRBD1 (6 bases). The germline V and J ends were trimmed by 3 bases and 2 bases, with 10 bases remaining between them. CDR1 is SGHRS, CDR2 YFSETQ, per germline. The CDR3 is 14 residues long. Written as DNA, the CDR3 is TGCGCCAGCAGCTCAGCAGGGGCCACAGATACGCAGTATTCT. It is translated as CASSSAGATDTQYS.